This T cell receptor (beta chain) is from a study of T cell responses to AZD1222 COVID-19 vaccine. Findings of the study overall: Only a handful of people who got AZD1222 tested seropositive at baseline. Close to half of all spike-specific TCRs reportedly target regions of the variants that are unmutated. Females outnumbered males among donors, who were mostly white British; clonal diversity was possibly underestimated. Among vaccine-associated CD4 TCRs, coverage spanned spike, with dominance at 160-218 and 743-854.

On this clone: Its antigen is currently unknown.

Produced via immunoSEQ multiplex PCR; TCRdb's table is partial and in-frame only. The sample carries around 130,000 clones, about 91% recorded once. Sequenced here: peripheral blood, sampled 28 days after the second AZD1222 dose. The TCR sequence derives from an adult who received the AZD1222 COVID-19 vaccine.

The CDR3 reads CASSTPGTGGETQYF. The CDR3, as DNA: TGTGCCAGTAGTACCCCCGGGACAGGGGGAGAGACCCAGTACTTC. V gene TRBV19 combines with J gene TRBJ2-5; 11 nucleotides match TRBD1. Trimming at V came to 4 bases and at J to 4 bases, leaving 5 bases not matched to a gene. The CDR3 totals 15 residues. CDR1 LNHDA and CDR2 SQIVND come from the germline V gene (reference sequence).